This TCR beta chain was sequenced for a study of blood T cell repertoires in COVID-19. Study-wide background: Whether acute or convalescent, the COVID-19 samples came from the United States, Italy and Spain. Sample material is recorded as cDNA or gDNA derived from T cells, B-cell-depleted T cells, or PBMCs.

As originally analysed: Amplified reference gene primers provided the basis for estimating nucleated cell counts. Generated by immunoSEQ multiplex PCR, the TCRdb table keeps only in-frame clones and is missing some. The D gene and trimming were derived from the DNA, and the V and J assignments and clone size from that table. The sample has about 160,000 clones; roughly 93% are singletons. The V segment lost 4 bases and the J segment 2 bases; nucleotides outside the gene matches: 8. There are 15 residues in the CDR3. The germline V gene encodes CDR1 KGHSH and CDR2 LQKENI. This clone was picked up one time.

Sample: peripheral blood. This chain connects TRBV18 to TRBJ2-7, with 7 bases aligning to TRBD1. The receptor was derived from a man between 18 and 35 years old with acute or convalescent COVID-19. The CDR3 sequence: CASSLQGVEPYEQYF. In DNA, the CDR3 is TGTGCCAGCTCACTTCAGGGGGTCGAGCCCTACGAGCAGTACTTC.